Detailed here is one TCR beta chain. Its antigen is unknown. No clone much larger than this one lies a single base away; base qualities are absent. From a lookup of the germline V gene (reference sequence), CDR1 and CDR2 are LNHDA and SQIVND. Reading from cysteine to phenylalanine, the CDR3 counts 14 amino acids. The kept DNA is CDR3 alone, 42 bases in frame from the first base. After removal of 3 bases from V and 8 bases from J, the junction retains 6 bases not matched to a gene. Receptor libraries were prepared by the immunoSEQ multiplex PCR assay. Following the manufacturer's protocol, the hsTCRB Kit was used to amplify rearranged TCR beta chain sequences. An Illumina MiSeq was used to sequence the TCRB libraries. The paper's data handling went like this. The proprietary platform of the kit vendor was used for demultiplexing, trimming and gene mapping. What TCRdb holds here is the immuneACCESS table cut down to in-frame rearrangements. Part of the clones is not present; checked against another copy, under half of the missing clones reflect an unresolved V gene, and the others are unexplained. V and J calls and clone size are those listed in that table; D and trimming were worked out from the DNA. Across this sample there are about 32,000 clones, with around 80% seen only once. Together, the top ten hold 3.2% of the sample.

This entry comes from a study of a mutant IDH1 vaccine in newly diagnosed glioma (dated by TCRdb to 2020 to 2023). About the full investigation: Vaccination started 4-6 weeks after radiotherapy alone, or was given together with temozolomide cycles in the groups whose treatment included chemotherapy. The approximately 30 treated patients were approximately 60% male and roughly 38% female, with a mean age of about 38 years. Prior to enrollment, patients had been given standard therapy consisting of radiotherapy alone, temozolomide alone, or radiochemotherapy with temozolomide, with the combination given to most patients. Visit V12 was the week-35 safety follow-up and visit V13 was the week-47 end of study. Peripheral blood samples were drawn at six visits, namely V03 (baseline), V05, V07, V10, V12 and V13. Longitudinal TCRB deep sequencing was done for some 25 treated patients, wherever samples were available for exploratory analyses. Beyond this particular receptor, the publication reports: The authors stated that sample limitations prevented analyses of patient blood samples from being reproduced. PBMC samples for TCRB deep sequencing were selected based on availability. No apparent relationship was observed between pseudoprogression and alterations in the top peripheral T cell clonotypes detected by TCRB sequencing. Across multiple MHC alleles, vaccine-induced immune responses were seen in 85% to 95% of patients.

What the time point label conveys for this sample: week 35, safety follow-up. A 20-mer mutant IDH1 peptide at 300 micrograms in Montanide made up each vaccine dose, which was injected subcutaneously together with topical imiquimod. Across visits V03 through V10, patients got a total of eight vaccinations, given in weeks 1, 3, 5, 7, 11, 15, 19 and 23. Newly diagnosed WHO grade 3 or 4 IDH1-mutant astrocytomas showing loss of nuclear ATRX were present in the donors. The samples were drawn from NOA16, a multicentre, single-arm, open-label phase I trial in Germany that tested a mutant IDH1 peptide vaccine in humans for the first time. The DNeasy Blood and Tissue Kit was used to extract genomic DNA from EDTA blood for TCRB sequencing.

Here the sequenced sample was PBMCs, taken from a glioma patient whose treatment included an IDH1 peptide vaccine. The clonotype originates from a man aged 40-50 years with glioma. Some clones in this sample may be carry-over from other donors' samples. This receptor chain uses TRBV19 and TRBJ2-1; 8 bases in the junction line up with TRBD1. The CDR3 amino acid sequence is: CASSIGQGIHEQFF. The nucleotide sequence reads TGTGCCAGTAGTATCGGACAGGGAATCCATGAGCAGTTCTTC.